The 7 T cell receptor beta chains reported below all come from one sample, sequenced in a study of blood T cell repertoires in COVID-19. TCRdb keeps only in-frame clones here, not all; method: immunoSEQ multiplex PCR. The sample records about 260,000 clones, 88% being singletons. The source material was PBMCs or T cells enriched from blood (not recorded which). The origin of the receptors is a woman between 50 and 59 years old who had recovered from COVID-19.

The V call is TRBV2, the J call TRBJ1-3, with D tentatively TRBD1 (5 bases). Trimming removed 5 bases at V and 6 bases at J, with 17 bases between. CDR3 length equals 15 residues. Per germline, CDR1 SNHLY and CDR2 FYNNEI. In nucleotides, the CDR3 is TGTGCCAGCAGTTCCCAGGGTTTCGCGGTAAACACCATATATTTT. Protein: CASSSQGFAVNTIYF. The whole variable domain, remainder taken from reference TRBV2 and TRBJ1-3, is EPEVTQTPSHQVTQMGQEVILRCVPISNHLYFYWYRQILGQKVEFLVSFYNNEISEKSEIFDDQFSVERPDGSNFTLKIRSTKLEDSAMYFCASSSQGFAVNTIYFGEGSWLTVV.

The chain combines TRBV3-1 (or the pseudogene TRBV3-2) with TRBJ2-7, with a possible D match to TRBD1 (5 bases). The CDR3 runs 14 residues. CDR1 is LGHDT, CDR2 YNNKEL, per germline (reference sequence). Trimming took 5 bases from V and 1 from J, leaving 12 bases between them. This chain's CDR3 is CASSSPTVSYEQYF. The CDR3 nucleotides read TGTGCCAGCAGCTCCCCGACAGTTTCCTACGAGCAGTACTTC.

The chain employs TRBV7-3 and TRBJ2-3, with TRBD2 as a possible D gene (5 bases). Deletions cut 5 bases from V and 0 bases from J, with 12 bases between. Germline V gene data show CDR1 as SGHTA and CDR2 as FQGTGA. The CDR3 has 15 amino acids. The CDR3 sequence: CASSRRRGSTDTQYF. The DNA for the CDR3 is TGTGCCAGCAGCCGAAGGAGAGGGAGCACAGATACGCAGTATTTT.

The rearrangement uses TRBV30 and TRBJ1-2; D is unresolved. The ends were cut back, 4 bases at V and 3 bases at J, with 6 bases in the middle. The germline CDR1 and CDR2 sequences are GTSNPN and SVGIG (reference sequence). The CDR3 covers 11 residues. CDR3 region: CAWKSDYGYTF. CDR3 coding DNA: TGTGCCTGGAAATCGGACTATGGCTACACCTTC.

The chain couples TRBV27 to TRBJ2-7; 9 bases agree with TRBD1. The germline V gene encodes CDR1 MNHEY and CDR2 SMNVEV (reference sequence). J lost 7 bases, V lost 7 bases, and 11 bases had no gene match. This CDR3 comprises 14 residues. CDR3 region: CASKSGQGSGEQYF. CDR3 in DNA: TGTGCCAGCAAGTCGGGACAGGGATCAGGGGAGCAGTACTTC.

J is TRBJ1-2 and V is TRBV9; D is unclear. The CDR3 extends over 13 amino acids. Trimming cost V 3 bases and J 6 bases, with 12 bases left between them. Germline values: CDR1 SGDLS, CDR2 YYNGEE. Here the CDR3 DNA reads TGTGCCAGCAGCGCAGGCGAGGGCGATGGCTACACCTTC. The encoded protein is CASSAGEGDGYTF. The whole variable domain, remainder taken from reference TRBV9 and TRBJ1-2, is DSGVTQTPKHLITATGQRVTLRCSPRSGDLSVYWYQQSLDQGLQFLIQYYNGEERAKGNILERFSAQQFPDLHSELNLSSLELGDSALYFCASSAGEGDGYTFGSGTRLTVV.

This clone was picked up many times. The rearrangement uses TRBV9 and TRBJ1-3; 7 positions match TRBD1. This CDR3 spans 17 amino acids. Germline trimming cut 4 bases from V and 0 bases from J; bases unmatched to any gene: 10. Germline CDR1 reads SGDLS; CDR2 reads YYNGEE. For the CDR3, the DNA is TGTGCCAGCAGCCCAAAAACAGGGGAATTCTCTGGAAACACCATATATTTT. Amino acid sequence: CASSPKTGEFSGNTIYF.